A few counts support the clone carrying this TCR beta chain. The authors' processing: Estimation of nucleated cell counts relied on the amplification of reference gene primers. TCRdb's copy holds only in-frame clones and misses some; the assay was immunoSEQ multiplex PCR. V and J calls and clone size are as listed in that table; D and trimming were resolved from the DNA. The sample shows about 350,000 clones, around nine tenths of them seen only once. The record originates from a study of blood T cell repertoires in COVID-19. Across the study: From the United States, Italy and Spain came samples of acute and convalescent COVID-19. PBMCs, B-cell-depleted T cells, or T cells provided the cDNA or gDNA that made up the material.

From germline, CDR1 is MRHNA and CDR2 SNTAGT. The V end was cut by 6 bases, the J end by 1 base, with 15 bases between. The CDR3 covers 15 residues. Patients at the Seattle site were enrolled during active infection and followed longitudinally. The TCR originated in a woman aged 55-69 years with COVID-19, enrolled during active disease. The specimen sequenced was peripheral blood. The rearrangement links TRBV6-4 to TRBJ1-1; D might be TRBD1 (6 bases). The CDR3 DNA follows: TGTGCCAGCAGGAGTGAACAGGGACAGAACACTGAAGCTTTCTTT. Encoded protein: CASRSEQGQNTEAFF.